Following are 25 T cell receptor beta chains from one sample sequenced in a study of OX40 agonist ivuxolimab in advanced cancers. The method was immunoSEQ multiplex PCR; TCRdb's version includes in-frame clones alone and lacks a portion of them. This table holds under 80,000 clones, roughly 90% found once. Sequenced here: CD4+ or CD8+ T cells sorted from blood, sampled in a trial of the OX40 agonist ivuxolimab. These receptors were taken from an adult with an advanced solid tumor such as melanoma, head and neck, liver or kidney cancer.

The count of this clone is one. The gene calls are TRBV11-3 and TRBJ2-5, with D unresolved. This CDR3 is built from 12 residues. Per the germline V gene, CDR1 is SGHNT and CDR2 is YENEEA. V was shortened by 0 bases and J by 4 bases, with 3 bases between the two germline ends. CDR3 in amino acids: CASSLEGETQYF. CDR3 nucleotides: TGTGCCAGCAGCTTAGAGGGAGAGACCCAGTACTTC.

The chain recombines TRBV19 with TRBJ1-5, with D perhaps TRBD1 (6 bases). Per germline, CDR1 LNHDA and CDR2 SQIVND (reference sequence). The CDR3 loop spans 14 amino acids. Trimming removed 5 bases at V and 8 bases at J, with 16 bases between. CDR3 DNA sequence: TGTGCCAGTAGTTCCGGACAGTCAATCAAGCCCCAGCATTTT. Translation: CASSSGQSIKPQHF.

The CDR3 region has the DNA TGTGCCAGCTGTCGGGACAGGGGATTTCCCGAGCAGTACTTC. Translated: CASCRDRGFPEQYF. The chain uses TRBV6-5 and TRBJ2-7; 10 bases agree with TRBD1. Germline V gene data show CDR1 as MNHEY and CDR2 as SVGAGI. V lost 8 bases to trimming and J lost 6 bases; unmatched junction nucleotides: 10. The CDR3 is 14 residues long.

CDR3 coding DNA: TGTGCCAGCAGCTTAGATCGATTAATGAGAGAGACCCAGTACTTC. It codes for CASSLDRLMRETQYF. This chain connects TRBV7-8 to TRBJ2-5; D gene unclear. Germline-derived CDR1 and CDR2 are SGHVS and FQNEAQ. The CDR3 has 15 residues. Between the trimmed V and J ends, which lost 1 base and 4 bases, there was a span of 13 bases.

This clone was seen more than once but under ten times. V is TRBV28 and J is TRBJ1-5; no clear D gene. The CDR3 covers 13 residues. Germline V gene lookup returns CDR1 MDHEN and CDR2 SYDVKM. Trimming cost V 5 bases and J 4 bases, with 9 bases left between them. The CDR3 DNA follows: TGTGCCAGCAGTCGGGTCTTGAATCAGCCCCAGCATTTT. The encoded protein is CASSRVLNQPQHF. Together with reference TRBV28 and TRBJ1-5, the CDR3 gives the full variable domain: DVKVTQSSRYLVKRTGEKVFLECVQDMDHENMFWYRQDPGLGLRLIYFSYDVKMKEKGDIPEGYSVSREKKERFSLILESASTNQTSMYLCASSRVLNQPQHFGDGTRLSIL.

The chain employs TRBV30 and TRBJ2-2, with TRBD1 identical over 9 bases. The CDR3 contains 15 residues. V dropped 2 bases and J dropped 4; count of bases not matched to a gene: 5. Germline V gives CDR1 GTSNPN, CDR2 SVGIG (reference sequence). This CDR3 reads CAWSTGGPTTGELFF. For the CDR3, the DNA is TGTGCCTGGAGTACAGGGGGCCCGACCACCGGGGAGCTGTTTTTT.

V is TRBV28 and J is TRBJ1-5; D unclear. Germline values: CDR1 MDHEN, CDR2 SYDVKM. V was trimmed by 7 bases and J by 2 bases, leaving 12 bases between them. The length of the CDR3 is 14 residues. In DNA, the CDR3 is TGTGCCAGCACCCCCGCGTTGGGCAATCAGCCCCAGCATTTT. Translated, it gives CASTPALGNQPQHF.

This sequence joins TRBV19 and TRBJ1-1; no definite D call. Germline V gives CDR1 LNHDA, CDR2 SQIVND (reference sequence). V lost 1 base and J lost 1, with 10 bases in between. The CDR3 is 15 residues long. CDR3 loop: CASSIGQVGNTEAFF. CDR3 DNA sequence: TGTGCCAGTAGTATAGGCCAGGTAGGGAACACTGAAGCTTTCTTT.

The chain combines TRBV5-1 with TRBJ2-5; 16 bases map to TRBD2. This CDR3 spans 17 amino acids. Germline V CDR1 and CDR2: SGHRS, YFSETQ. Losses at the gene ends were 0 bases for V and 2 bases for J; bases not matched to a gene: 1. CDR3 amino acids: CASSLVGLAGGQETQYF. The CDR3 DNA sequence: TGCGCCAGCAGCTTGGTGGGACTAGCGGGGGGGCAAGAGACCCAGTACTTC.

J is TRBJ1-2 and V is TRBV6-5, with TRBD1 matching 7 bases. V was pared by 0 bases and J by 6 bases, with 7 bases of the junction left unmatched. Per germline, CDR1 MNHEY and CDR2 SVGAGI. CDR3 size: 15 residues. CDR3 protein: CASSYSWQGENGYTF. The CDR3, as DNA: TGTGCCAGCAGTTACTCGTGGCAGGGGGAGAATGGCTACACCTTC.

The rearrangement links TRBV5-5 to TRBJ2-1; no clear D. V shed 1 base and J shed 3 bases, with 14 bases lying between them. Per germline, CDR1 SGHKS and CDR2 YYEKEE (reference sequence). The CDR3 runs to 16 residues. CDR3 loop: CASSLMGDPNYNEQFF. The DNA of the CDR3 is TGTGCCAGCAGCTTGATGGGCGACCCAAACTACAATGAGCAGTTCTTC.

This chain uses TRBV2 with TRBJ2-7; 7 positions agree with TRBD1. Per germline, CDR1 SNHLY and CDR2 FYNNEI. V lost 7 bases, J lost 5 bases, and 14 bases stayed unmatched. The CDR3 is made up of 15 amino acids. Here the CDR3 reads CASKGSRGWKDEQYF. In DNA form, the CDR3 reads TGTGCCAGCAAGGGAAGCAGGGGGTGGAAGGACGAGCAGTACTTC.

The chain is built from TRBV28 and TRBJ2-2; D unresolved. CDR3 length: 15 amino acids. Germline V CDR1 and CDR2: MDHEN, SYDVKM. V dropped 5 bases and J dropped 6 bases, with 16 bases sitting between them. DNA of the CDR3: TGTGCCAGCAGTGTGACCGACGGATCTGCCGGGGAGCTGTTTTTT. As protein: CASSVTDGSAGELFF.

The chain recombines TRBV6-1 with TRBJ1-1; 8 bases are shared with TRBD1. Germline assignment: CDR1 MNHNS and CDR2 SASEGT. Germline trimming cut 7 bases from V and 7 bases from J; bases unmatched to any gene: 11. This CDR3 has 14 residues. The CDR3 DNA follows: TGTGCCAGCATTACCGGGACAGGAGTGAATGAAGCTTTCTTT. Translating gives CASITGTGVNEAFF.

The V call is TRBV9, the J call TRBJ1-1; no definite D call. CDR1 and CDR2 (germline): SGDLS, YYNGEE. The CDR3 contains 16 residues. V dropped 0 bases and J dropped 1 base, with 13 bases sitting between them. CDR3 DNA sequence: TGTGCCAGCAGCGTAGACGCTGGCTTTAGGAACACTGAAGCTTTCTTT. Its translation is CASSVDAGFRNTEAFF. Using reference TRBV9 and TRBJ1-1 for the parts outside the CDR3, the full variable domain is DSGVTQTPKHLITATGQRVTLRCSPRSGDLSVYWYQQSLDQGLQFLIQYYNGEERAKGNILERFSAQQFPDLHSELNLSSLELGDSALYFCASSVDAGFRNTEAFFGQGTRLTVV.

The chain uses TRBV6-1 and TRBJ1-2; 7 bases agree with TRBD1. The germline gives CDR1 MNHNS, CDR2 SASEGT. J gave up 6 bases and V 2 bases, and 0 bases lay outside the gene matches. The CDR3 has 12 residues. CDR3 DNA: TGTGCCAGCAGTGAACAGGGGGATGGCTACACCTTC. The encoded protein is CASSEQGDGYTF.

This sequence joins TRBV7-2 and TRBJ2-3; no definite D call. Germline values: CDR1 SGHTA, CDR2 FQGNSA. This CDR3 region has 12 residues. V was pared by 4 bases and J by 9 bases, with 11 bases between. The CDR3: CASSSTIATQYF. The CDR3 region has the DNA TGTGCCAGCAGCTCAACTATCGCGACGCAGTATTTT.

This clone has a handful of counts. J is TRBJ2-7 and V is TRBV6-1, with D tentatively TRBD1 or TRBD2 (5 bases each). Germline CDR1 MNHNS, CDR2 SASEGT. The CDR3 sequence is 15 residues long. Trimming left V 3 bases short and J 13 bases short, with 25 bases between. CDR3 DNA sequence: TGTGCCAGCAGTGATGAGTATGGGGGATGGAGCCCCGAATACTTC. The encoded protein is CASSDEYGGWSPEYF.

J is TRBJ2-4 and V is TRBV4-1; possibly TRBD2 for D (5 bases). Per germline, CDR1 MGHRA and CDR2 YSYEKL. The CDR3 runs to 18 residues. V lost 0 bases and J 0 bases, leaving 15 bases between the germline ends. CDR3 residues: CASSQEATPGVAKNIQYF. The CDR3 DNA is TGCGCCAGCAGCCAAGAGGCGACACCCGGGGTAGCCAAAAACATTCAGTACTTC.

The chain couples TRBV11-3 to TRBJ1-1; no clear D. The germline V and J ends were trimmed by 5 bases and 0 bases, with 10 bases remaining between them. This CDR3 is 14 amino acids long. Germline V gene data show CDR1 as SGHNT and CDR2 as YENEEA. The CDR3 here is CASSRGNMNTEAFF. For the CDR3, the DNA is TGTGCCAGCAGCCGAGGGAACATGAACACTGAAGCTTTCTTT.

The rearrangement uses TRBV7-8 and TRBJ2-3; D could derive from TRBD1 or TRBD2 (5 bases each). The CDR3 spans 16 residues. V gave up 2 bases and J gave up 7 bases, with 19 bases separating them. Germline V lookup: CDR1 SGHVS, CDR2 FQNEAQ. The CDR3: CASSLRPGPRGNTQYF. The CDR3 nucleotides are TGTGCCAGCAGCTTAAGACCGGGGCCCCGGGGAAATACGCAGTATTTT.

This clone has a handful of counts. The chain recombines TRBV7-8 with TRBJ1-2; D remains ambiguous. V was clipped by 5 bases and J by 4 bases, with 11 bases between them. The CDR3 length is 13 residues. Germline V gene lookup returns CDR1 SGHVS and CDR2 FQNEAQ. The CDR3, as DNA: TGTGCCAGCAGCGCGACGACGCGCTATGGCTACACCTTC. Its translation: CASSATTRYGYTF.

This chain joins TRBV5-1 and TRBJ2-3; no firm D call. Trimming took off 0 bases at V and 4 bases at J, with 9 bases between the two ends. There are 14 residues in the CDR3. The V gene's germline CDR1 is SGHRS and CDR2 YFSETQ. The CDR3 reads CASSLGGSPDTQYF. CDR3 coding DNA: TGCGCCAGCAGCTTGGGTGGAAGTCCAGATACGCAGTATTTT.

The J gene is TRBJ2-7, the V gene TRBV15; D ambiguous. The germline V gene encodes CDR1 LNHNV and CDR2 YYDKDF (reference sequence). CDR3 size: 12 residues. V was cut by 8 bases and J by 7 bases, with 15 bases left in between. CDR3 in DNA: TGTGCCACCTCCCCCGGGTCCCCAGAGCAGTACTTC. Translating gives CATSPGSPEQYF. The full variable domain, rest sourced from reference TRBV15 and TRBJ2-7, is DAMVIQNPRYQVTQFGKPVTLSCSQTLNHNVMYWYQQKSSQAPKLLFHYYDKDFNNEADTPDNFQSRRPNTSFCFLDIRSPGLGDTAMYLCATSPGSPEQYFGPGTRLTVT.

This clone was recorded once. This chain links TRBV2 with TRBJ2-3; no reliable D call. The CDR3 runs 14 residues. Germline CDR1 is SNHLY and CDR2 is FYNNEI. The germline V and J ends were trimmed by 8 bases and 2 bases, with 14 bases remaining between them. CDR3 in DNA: TGTGCCAGCGGGATAGCAAGCCCCACAGATACGCAGTATTTT. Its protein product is CASGIASPTDTQYF.